The 5 T cell receptor beta chains listed next were all sequenced from one sample in a study of blood T cell repertoires in COVID-19. Libraries were prepared by immunoSEQ multiplex PCR; TCRdb keeps only in-frame clonotypes and omits some of them. Here the sample spans roughly 28,000 clones, 85% to 90% being singletons. The sample taken for sequencing was peripheral blood. These receptors originate from a human donor with acute or convalescent COVID-19. The donor label of this sample is uncertain.

The chain is built from TRBV10-3 and TRBJ1-2; 7 bases align to TRBD1. CDR1 and CDR2 (germline): ENHRY, SYGVKD. V shed 6 bases and J 5 bases; nucleotides not matched to a gene: 15. CDR3 size: 16 residues. CDR3 coding DNA: TGTGCCATCAGCAATGGAAAGACAGGGTTGGATTATGGCTACACCTTC. Residues: CAISNGKTGLDYGYTF.

The rearrangement links TRBV5-1 to TRBJ2-5, with 9 bases aligning to TRBD2. This CDR3 region has 15 residues. Per the germline V gene, CDR1 is SGHRS and CDR2 is YFSETQ. V lost 6 bases and J lost 1; bases outside the gene matches: 7. The CDR3 here is CASTGGAGGQETQYF. In DNA, the CDR3 is TGCGCCAGCACCGGGGGAGCGGGGGGCCAAGAGACCCAGTACTTC.

This chain uses TRBV18 with TRBJ1-1; tentatively, D is TRBD1 (5 bases). Germline V gives CDR1 KGHSH, CDR2 LQKENI. The CDR3 totals 14 residues. Trimming stripped 5 bases from V and 0 bases from J, with 10 bases between. The CDR3 nucleotides read TGTGCCAGCTCATCCAGGGCCTTGAACACTGAAGCTTTCTTT. Protein sequence: CASSSRALNTEAFF.

The chain is built from TRBV5-1 and TRBJ2-5, with 12 bases that match TRBD1. Per germline, CDR1 SGHRS and CDR2 YFSETQ. J lost 5 bases, V lost 0 bases, and 2 bases had no gene match. The CDR3 has 15 amino acids. The CDR3 DNA is TGCGCCAGCAGCTTGGCCGGGACAGGGGGCGAGACCCAGTACTTC. Protein sequence: CASSLAGTGGETQYF.

The chain couples TRBV29-1 to TRBJ2-7; 10 nucleotides match TRBD2. This CDR3 region has 15 residues. V gave up 6 bases and J gave up 4 bases; unmatched junction bases: 12. Germline-derived CDR1 and CDR2 are SQVTM and ANQGSEA. The CDR3 reads CSVVKSSGSPYEQYF. The CDR3 DNA is TGCAGCGTCGTGAAGTCTAGCGGGAGCCCTTACGAGCAGTACTTC.